A single sample is the source of the 16 T cell receptor beta chains below, sequenced in a study of kidney transplant recipient with SARS-CoV-2 infection. TCRdb used MiXCR to reprocess the reads, holding one entry per CDR3 protein. Here the sample spans approximately 240,000 distinct CDR3 sequences, 29% being singletons. The sequencing used a blood sample, collected at baseline and on roughly day 110 from a kidney transplant recipient. The receptors shown here come from a male patient aged 30 to 39 who had COVID-19 and was a kidney transplant recipient. The T cells may come from the graft donor.

This clonotype was seen repeatedly, ten times or more. The rearrangement joins TRBV6-5 to TRBJ2-7, with 12 bases identical to TRBD2. Germline trimming cut 5 bases from V and 1 base from J; bases unmatched to any gene: 12. In germline, CDR1 is MNHEY, CDR2 SVGAGI. The CDR3 consists of 18 residues. CDR3 residues: CASSESLAGGPGSYEQYV. The DNA of the CDR3 is TGTGCCAGCAGTGAATCCCTAGCGGGAGGGCCAGGGTCCTACGAGCAGTACGTC.

This clonotype came up many times. The chain joins TRBV11-2 to TRBJ1-3; D ambiguous. The CDR3 is 12 amino acids. V dropped 4 bases and J dropped 2 bases, with 3 bases sitting between them. Germline CDR1 is SGHAT and CDR2 is FQNNGV. In DNA form, the CDR3 reads TGTGCCAGCAGCTCAACTGGAAACACCATATATTTT. Protein: CASSSTGNTIYF.

This clonotype has a handful of counts. The gene calls are TRBV6-1 and TRBJ1-2, with 8 bases identical to TRBD1. The CDR3 is 18 amino acids. From germline, CDR1 is MNHNS and CDR2 SASEGT. V shed 0 bases, J shed 6 bases, and the junction held 15 bases outside the gene matches. CDR3 nucleotide sequence: TGTGCCAGCAGTGAAGCGCGCCAGGGGGCGTTTTCGGTAAATGGCTACACCTTC. Protein: CASSEARQGAFSVNGYTF.

Written as DNA, the CDR3 is TGTGCCAGCAGATTAACGGTGCCTTACGGAAAGACCTATGGCTACACCTTC. Its protein is CASRLTVPYGKTYGYTF. The chain couples TRBV6-9 to TRBJ1-2; D not certain. Trimming stripped 6 bases from V and 4 bases from J, with 24 bases between. Germline CDR1 is MNHGY and CDR2 is SVAAGI. The length of the CDR3 is 17 residues.

This clonotype appeared many times. The chain uses TRBV20-1 and TRBJ1-1; 11 bases fit TRBD1. J was trimmed by 4 bases and V by 0 bases; bases with no gene match: 10. Germline lookup yields CDR1 DFQATT and CDR2 SNEGSKA (reference sequence). CDR3 length: 17 residues. Written as DNA, the CDR3 is TGCAGTGCTAGAGACCCGGTTTCCGGGACAGGGGGCACTGAAGCTTTCTTT. Residues: CSARDPVSGTGGTEAFF.

Points on this clonotype: A much larger clone sits a single nucleotide away, making a read error possible. This CDR3 reads CTSSELAVSYEQYF. The CDR3, as DNA: TGTACCAGCAGCGAACTAGCGGTCTCCTACGAGCAGTACTTC. The gene calls are TRBV13 and TRBJ2-7, with 8 nucleotides matching TRBD2. The CDR3 is 14 residues long. The germline V gene has CDR1 PRHDT and CDR2 FYEKMQ (reference sequence).

This clonotype was recorded at least ten times. V usage is TRBV27 and J usage is TRBJ2-7; D not resolved. Trimming cost V 6 bases and J 7 bases, with 16 bases left between them. Looked up from germline, CDR1 is MNHEY and CDR2 is SMNVEV (reference sequence). This CDR3 is 13 amino acids long. For the CDR3, the DNA is TGTGCCAGCAGCCGGACGGTTGCTGGAGAGCAGTACTTC. It codes for CASSRTVAGEQYF.

Details on this clonotype: A single base separates this from a much larger clone, so it may be a read error. The J gene is TRBJ2-7, the V gene TRBV20-1, with D perhaps TRBD2 (6 bases). V was cut by 3 bases and J by 3 bases, with 24 bases left in between. The CDR3 extends over 17 amino acids. Germline V gene data show CDR1 as DFQATT and CDR2 as SNEGSKA (reference sequence). The DNA of the CDR3 is TGCAGTGCTAGGGGGTCTCGTGTTGGGCGGGGATACTACGAGCAGTACTTC. Amino acids: CSARGSRVGRGYYEQYF.

Concerning this clonotype: It may be a read error: a sequence one base away is much more abundant. The rearrangement uses TRBV5-5 and TRBJ1-2, with D unclear. Germline CDR1 reads SGHKS; CDR2 reads YYEKEE (reference sequence). The CDR3 length is 16 residues. CDR3 sequence reads: CASTEHVSRKTYGHTF. Written as DNA, the CDR3 is TGTGCCAGCACAGAGCATGTCTCGCGAAAGACCTATGGCCACACCTTC.

This chain uses TRBV7-2 with TRBJ1-2; tentatively, D is TRBD1 (6 bases). The CDR3 spans 15 residues. Germline V gene data show CDR1 as SGHTA and CDR2 as FQGNSA. V dropped 5 bases and J dropped 4 bases, with 17 bases sitting between them. The CDR3 region has the DNA TGTGCCAGCAGCACGGGGGGGGGGCCCGGCTATGGCTACACCTTC. Its translation is CASSTGGGPGYGYTF.

Notes on this clonotype: A much more abundant neighbour one base away suggests this may be a read error. The CDR3: CASSISVRSRKTHGYTF. CDR3 coding DNA: TGTGCCAGCAGTATCAGTGTACGCTCTAGAAAGACCCATGGCTACACCTTC. The V call is TRBV6-8, the J call TRBJ1-2; D call uncertain. The germline CDR1 and CDR2 sequences are MNHGY and SAAAGT. V lost 5 bases and J 6 bases, leaving 25 bases between the germline ends. CDR3 size: 17 residues.

This clonotype was seen at least ten times. The DNA is left out, because the CDR3 cannot be placed on it with certainty; the CDR3 is given as TCRdb lists it. J is TRBJ1-2 and V is TRBV7-5. TRBV7-5 is reported as a pseudogene. The CDR3 is 19 residues long, counting both termini. CDR3 amino acids: CISVPECVFEVGKTYGYTF.

This clonotype was counted at least ten times. The J gene is TRBJ1-2, the V gene TRBV7-2, with D possibly matching TRBD1 (6 bases). The CDR3 has 17 amino acids. Germline V gene lookup returns CDR1 SGHTA and CDR2 FQGNSA. V was trimmed by 5 bases and J by 4 bases, leaving 23 bases between them. The CDR3 region has the DNA TGTGCCAGCAGCGGCGATGGAGAGATGGGACAAGCCTATGGCTACACCTTC. Amino acid sequence: CASSGDGEMGQAYGYTF.

The sample holds many counts of this clonotype. The chain employs TRBV5-1 and TRBJ2-7; D is possibly TRBD1 or TRBD2 (5 bases each). The V end was cut by 5 bases, the J end by 13 bases, with 16 bases between. This CDR3 region has 11 residues. CDR1 is SGHRS, CDR2 YFSETQ, per germline. The CDR3 DNA reads as TGCGCCAGCAGTCCGCCGGGACCGCGCTACTTC. Translated: CASSPPGPRYF.

This clonotype was observed many times. The gene calls are TRBV19 and TRBJ1-1, with TRBD1 as a possible D gene (5 bases). This CDR3 comprises 15 residues. V was pared by 11 bases and J by 3 bases, with 22 bases between. Germline CDR1 and CDR2: LNHDA and SQIVND (reference sequence). DNA for the CDR3: TGTGCCGTGTCACATTCAGGGTCGCCTGACACTGAAGCTTTCTTT. It yields the protein CAVSHSGSPDTEAFF.

This clonotype was observed many times. The chain is built from TRBV4-1 and TRBJ2-5; TRBD1 matches at 8 bases. The CDR3 extends over 15 amino acids. V lost 3 bases to trimming and J lost 2 bases; unmatched junction nucleotides: 5. Germline assignment: CDR1 MGHRA and CDR2 YSYEKL. CDR3 sequence: CASSHRTGFQETQYF. The CDR3 coding sequence is TGCGCCAGCAGCCATCGGACAGGGTTTCAAGAGACCCAGTACTTC.